Listed below are T cell receptor beta chains from one sample, sequenced in a study of blood T cell repertoires in COVID-19. Clones were read by immunoSEQ multiplex PCR, and TCRdb kept only the in-frame ones, dropping some. The data show about 240,000 clones, about 83% seen once. Sequencing input: PBMCs or T cells enriched from blood (not recorded which). The source is a woman aged 40 to 49 who had been exposed to COVID-19. The CDR3 runs from the conserved cysteine through the conserved F or W. A D gene is named only where the DNA matches it firmly. For some rows the clone size is stated as once, few or many, or as a class when expanded; others skip it.

clone size	V gene	J gene	D gene	CDR3 DNA	CDR3 protein
.	TRBV2	TRBJ2-5	TRBD2	TGTGCCAGCACTAGCGGGGCAGAGACCCAGTACTTC	CASTSGAETQYF
.	TRBV5-4	TRBJ1-1	TRBD1	TGTGCCAGCAGCTTGGACAGGGGCACTGAAGCTTTCTTT	CASSLDRGTEAFF
.	TRBV10-2	TRBJ1-5	.	TGCGCCACCTCCCCCGCGGGCCAAGATCAGCCCCAGCATTTT	CATSPAGQDQPQHF
.	TRBV28	TRBJ1-6	.	TGTGCCAGCAACGAATTCGGGGGTCTTCGTTCACCCCTCCACTTT	CASNEFGGLRSPLHF
.	TRBV27	TRBJ1-5	.	TGTGCCAGCAGTTTAACGGGAGGGGGGGGCCCTCACAATCAGCCCCAGCATTTT	CASSLTGGGGPHNQPQHF
.	TRBV7-9	TRBJ1-2	.	TGTGCCAGCAGCTCCCCCCGGCGGCAGGGGCATGGCTACACCTTC	CASSSPRRQGHGYTF
.	TRBV9	TRBJ2-3	.	TGTGCCAGCAGCGGGACAGCCACAGATACGCAGTATTTT	CASSGTATDTQYF
.	TRBV7-6	TRBJ2-1	.	TGTGCCAGCAGCTTAGGGCCGGCCCCGGAGGATGAGCAGTTCTTC	CASSLGPAPEDEQFF
.	TRBV20-1	TRBJ1-4	TRBD1	TGCAGTGCTAGTACAGGGGTATTGAATGAAAAACTGTTTTTT	CSASTGVLNEKLFF
.	TRBV29-1	TRBJ1-5	.	TGCAGCGTTATGTGGGGGGTCGGGCAGCCCCAGCATTTT	CSVMWGVGQPQHF
.	TRBV5-6	TRBJ2-7	.	TGTGCCAGCAGCAACACAGGTTACGAGCAGTACTTC	CASSNTGYEQYF
.	TRBV5-5	TRBJ1-6	TRBD1	TGTGCCAGCAGCAAGGGACAGGGGGGACTTAATTCACCCCTCCACTTT	CASSKGQGGLNSPLHF
once	TRBV10-3	TRBJ1-3	TRBD1	TGTGCCATCAGTGTCGACAGGGGTGGAAACACCATATATTTT	CAISVDRGGNTIYF
.	TRBV5-1	TRBJ2-2	TRBD2	TGCGCCAGCACTGCTGGTGGGGGGGTGAGCACCGGGGAGCTGTTTTTT	CASTAGGGVSTGELFF
few	TRBV11-2	TRBJ1-1	.	TGTGCCAGCAGCTTAGTCGGCGGGTACACTGAAGCTTTCTTT	CASSLVGGYTEAFF
once	TRBV2	TRBJ1-4	.	TGTGCCAGCATTCCCGACAGGAGAAATGAAAAACTGTTTTTT	CASIPDRRNEKLFF
.	TRBV18	TRBJ1-1	TRBD1	TGTGCCAGCAGAGGGGACAGGAACACTGAAGCTTTCTTT	CASRGDRNTEAFF
.	TRBV5-5	TRBJ2-5	TRBD2	TGTGCCAGCAGCTTGGTGGGGAGCGGGGGAGAGACCCAGTACTTC	CASSLVGSGGETQYF
.	TRBV7-8	TRBJ1-3	TRBD1	TGTGCCAGCGGTCGACAGGGGGCTGGAAACACCATATATTTT	CASGRQGAGNTIYF
.	TRBV7-2	TRBJ1-4	.	TGTGCCAGCAGCCTACTACCGGGTACTAATGAAAAACTGTTTTTT	CASSLLPGTNEKLFF
.	TRBV3-1/TRBV3-2	TRBJ2-3	TRBD2	TGTGCCAGCAGCCCCCCAGCCATCCCTAGCGGGGACACAGATACGCAGTATTTT	CASSPPAIPSGDTDTQYF
once	TRBV7-8	TRBJ1-5	.	TGTGCCAGCAGCCGGGACACCAATCAGCCCCAGCATTTT	CASSRDTNQPQHF
few	TRBV6-8	TRBJ1-1	.	TGTGCCAGCAGGGGGGGGACTGAAGCTTTCTTT	CASRGGTEAFF
.	TRBV29-1	TRBJ2-5	TRBD1	TGCAGCGTCGAGAAGGTGCAGGGGGAAGTTATCCAGTACTTC	CSVEKVQGEVIQYF
.	TRBV9	TRBJ1-1	TRBD1	TGTGCCAGCAGCGGAAGGACAGGGGCAGGCACTGAAGCTTTCTTT	CASSGRTGAGTEAFF
.	TRBV13	TRBJ1-1	TRBD1	TGTGCCAGCAGCTTAGAGGGGGCTGGTGGGAACACTGAAGCTTTCTTT	CASSLEGAGGNTEAFF
.	TRBV7-9	TRBJ2-7	TRBD2	TGTGCCAGCAGCTTAGGATTAGCGGGCCAGATTTCCTACGAGCAGTACTTC	CASSLGLAGQISYEQYF
.	TRBV18	TRBJ1-4	.	TGTGCCAGCTCACCAATCCGGGTAGCTAATGAAAAACTGTTTTTT	CASSPIRVANEKLFF
.	TRBV6-5	TRBJ2-7	.	TGTGCCAGCAGTTACGCACACAGAAACTACGAGCAGTACTTC	CASSYAHRNYEQYF
.	TRBV6-5	TRBJ1-2	.	TGTGCCAGCGGAGGACTATCTCAAGGGTATGGCTACACCTTC	CASGGLSQGYGYTF